The source of this TCR beta chain is a study of cytomegalovirus exposure and HLA in healthy donors. The primer mix had 60 Vbeta and 13 Jbeta primers. This table comes from immunoSEQ multiplex PCR, and its TCRdb copy is limited to in-frame clones, with some not included. The sample holds approximately 140,000 clones, about 85% seen once. The germline CDR1 and CDR2 sequences are MNHEY and SVGAGI. V lost 5 bases, J lost 4 bases, and 7 bases stayed unmatched. This CDR3 has 14 amino acids. This clone was observed a few times. The sequencing input was PBMCs. This TCR came from a human donor in good health. The rearrangement links TRBV6-5 to TRBJ1-2; 7 bases map to TRBD1. The CDR3 loop reads CASSMMAGGYGYTF. Written as DNA, the CDR3 is TGTGCCAGCAGTATGATGGCAGGGGGCTATGGCTACACCTTC.